These 24 T cell receptor beta chains were sequenced from one sample in a study of cytomegalovirus exposure and HLA in healthy donors. Only in-frame clones appear in the TCRdb table, and some are missing; sequencing was by immunoSEQ multiplex PCR. Of 70,000 to 85,000 clones in the sample, less than 95% are singletons; the top ten hold 1.5% to 2%. Sequencing was carried out using PBMCs. These receptors all stem from a woman aged 18-29 years in good health and CMV-seropositive.

The chain has TRBV6-5 and TRBJ1-6; TRBD1 aligns across 7 bases. The CDR3 has 14 amino acids. Germline V gene sequence: CDR1 MNHEY, CDR2 SVGAGI. The J segment lost 7 bases and the V segment lost 5 bases, leaving 5 bases of the junction unmatched. This CDR3 is CASSRGQTNSPLHF. CDR3 DNA sequence: TGTGCCAGCAGTAGGGGACAGACGAATTCACCCCTCCACTTT.

The gene calls are TRBV9 and TRBJ2-4; 7 nucleotides agree with TRBD2. The CDR3 runs to 15 residues. V dropped 4 bases and J dropped 8; count of bases not matched to a gene: 12. Germline V gene data show CDR1 as SGDLS and CDR2 as YYNGEE. The CDR3 DNA reads as TGTGCCAGCAGCCCCCGGAGCGGGGCCCGGGACATTCAGTACTTC. Translation: CASSPRSGARDIQYF.

The chain is built from TRBV6-5 and TRBJ1-1; D unclear. The length of the CDR3 is 12 residues. V was cut by 7 bases and J by 7 bases, with 13 bases left in between. Germline V gene lookup returns CDR1 MNHEY and CDR2 SVGAGI. CDR3 loop: CASMAGKGEAFF. In DNA, the CDR3 is TGTGCCAGCATGGCCGGGAAGGGTGAAGCTTTCTTT.

The genes are TRBV19 and TRBJ1-1; 8 bases match TRBD1. Unmatched junction bases numbered 9, after V lost 4 bases and J lost 5 bases. Germline CDR1 is LNHDA and CDR2 is SQIVND (reference sequence). The CDR3 covers 15 residues. Here the CDR3 reads CASSRTGSRSTEAFF. For the CDR3, the DNA is TGTGCCAGTAGTAGGACAGGGTCGAGGTCGACTGAAGCTTTCTTT.

The chain carries TRBV11-3 and TRBJ2-2; 10 bases agree with TRBD2. Germline CDR1 and CDR2: SGHNT and YENEEA. This CDR3 is 16 amino acids long. Unmatched junction bases numbered 6, after V lost 1 base and J lost 7 bases. The CDR3 here is CASSLGTSGADGELFF. The DNA of the CDR3 is TGTGCCAGCAGCTTAGGGACTAGCGGAGCGGACGGGGAGCTGTTTTTT.

This rearrangement joins TRBV5-1 to TRBJ2-3; 8 nucleotides agree with TRBD2. V trimming: 5 bases; J trimming: 4 bases; junction bases outside the gene matches: 9. Germline V gene data show CDR1 as SGHRS and CDR2 as YFSETQ. This CDR3 spans 15 amino acids. The CDR3 DNA sequence: TGCGCCAGCAGTTCGCAAAGCGGGGGTTCAGATACGCAGTATTTT. Translating gives CASSSQSGGSDTQYF.

The CDR3 spells CASSLPEGGGELFF. CDR3 nucleotides: TGTGCCAGCAGCTTACCAGAGGGTGGCGGGGAGCTGTTTTTT. This chain links TRBV7-9 with TRBJ2-2, with TRBD2 as a possible D gene (5 bases). V gave up 2 bases and J gave up 7 bases, with 11 bases separating them. The CDR3 length is 14 residues. Germline V gives CDR1 SEHNR, CDR2 FQNEAQ (reference sequence). Combining the CDR3 with reference TRBV7-9 and TRBJ2-2 gives the whole variable domain DTGVSQNPRHKITKRGQNVTFRCDPISEHNRLYWYRQTLGQGPEFLTYFQNEAQLEKSRLLSDRFSAERPKGSFSTLEIQRTEQGDSAMYLCASSLPEGGGELFFGEGSRLTVL.

This rearrangement joins TRBV7-6 to TRBJ2-5; TRBD2 matches at 8 bases. From germline, CDR1 is SGHVS and CDR2 FNYEAQ. CDR3 length: 18 residues. V lost 5 bases, J lost 2 bases, and 16 bases stayed unmatched. The CDR3 region has the DNA TGTGCCAGCAGCCTGGACTCCTGGGTAGCGGGGAGGCAAGAGACCCAGTACTTC. Translating it yields CASSLDSWVAGRQETQYF.

The CDR3 DNA follows: TGCGCCAGCAGATTCGGACAGGGGGGCTCCTACGAGCAGTACTTC. Encoded protein: CASRFGQGGSYEQYF. This chain connects TRBV5-1 to TRBJ2-7; 10 bases agree with TRBD1. The CDR3 is 15 residues long. Losses at the gene ends were 5 bases for V and 0 bases for J; bases not matched to a gene: 5. Germline V gene sequence: CDR1 SGHRS, CDR2 YFSETQ.

In its sample, this clone was seen once. The CDR3 spells CASSEGATPDTQYF. The CDR3 DNA follows: TGTGCCAGCAGTGAAGGGGCGACCCCAGATACGCAGTATTTT. The gene calls are TRBV25-1 and TRBJ2-3, with D tentatively TRBD1 (5 bases). Trimming pared 2 bases from V and 4 bases from J, leaving 10 bases between. The CDR3 length is 14 residues. Germline values: CDR1 MGHDK, CDR2 SYGVNS.

The chain has TRBV6-5 and TRBJ1-1; tentatively, D is TRBD1 (6 bases). Deletions cut 6 bases from V and 1 base from J, with 12 bases between. This CDR3 contains 14 residues. Germline loops: CDR1 MNHEY, CDR2 SVGAGI. The CDR3 coding sequence is TGTGCCAGCAGAATGAGGACAGAGAACACTGAAGCTTTCTTT. Translated, it gives CASRMRTENTEAFF.

The genes are TRBV27 and TRBJ2-7; 9 bases line up with TRBD2. The CDR3 consists of 15 residues. Germline-derived CDR1 and CDR2 are MNHEY and SMNVEV (reference sequence). After removal of 5 bases from V and 5 bases from J, the junction contained 10 bases not matched to a gene. The CDR3 region is CASSQLAGGRDEQYF. CDR3 nucleotides: TGTGCCAGCAGTCAACTAGCGGGTGGGCGGGACGAGCAGTACTTC.

This chain connects TRBV4-2 to TRBJ2-3, with TRBD2 matching over 10 bases. The CDR3 consists of 16 residues. The V and J ends lost 4 bases and 5 bases, in that order; junction bases with no gene match: 9. Germline CDR1 reads LGHNA; CDR2 reads YNFKEQ. The CDR3 spells CASSRGSGGAEDTQYF. DNA for the CDR3: TGTGCCAGCAGCCGGGGAAGCGGGGGGGCCGAAGATACGCAGTATTTT.

This clone was detected only a few times. The V and J genes are TRBV7-2 and TRBJ1-1; D gene uncertain. Per the germline V gene, CDR1 is SGHTA and CDR2 is FQGNSA. CDR3 length: 15 residues. Trimming left V 1 base short and J 0 bases short, with 9 bases between. The CDR3 loop is CASSLGASMNTEAFF. The CDR3 DNA is TGTGCCAGCAGCTTAGGGGCCAGCATGAACACTGAAGCTTTCTTT.

The V and J genes are TRBV11-2 and TRBJ1-1; D is unresolved. V was clipped by 4 bases and J by 2 bases, with 8 bases between them. Germline CDR1 and CDR2: SGHAT and FQNNGV. The CDR3 length is 13 residues. DNA of the CDR3: TGTGCCAGCAGCTCCCCTAAAAACACTGAAGCTTTCTTT. This sequence encodes CASSSPKNTEAFF.

The chain employs TRBV4-2 and TRBJ1-2; 7 positions agree with TRBD1. Germline CDR1 LGHNA, CDR2 YNFKEQ. The CDR3 runs 18 residues. V lost 2 bases, J lost 0 bases, and 12 bases stayed unmatched. The CDR3 DNA follows: TGTGCCAGCAGCCAATTCCCTAGAGGGACAGACCCTAACTATGGCTACACCTTC. The encoded protein is CASSQFPRGTDPNYGYTF.

The rearrangement uses TRBV19 and TRBJ1-5; D is possibly TRBD1 (5 bases). Germline loops: CDR1 LNHDA, CDR2 SQIVND (reference sequence). V lost 0 bases and J lost 4, with 10 bases in between. This CDR3 is 15 amino acids long. CDR3 sequence: CASSIDAGPNQPQHF. Here the CDR3 DNA reads TGTGCCAGTAGTATAGATGCGGGACCAAATCAGCCCCAGCATTTT.

V and J are TRBV19 and TRBJ2-1; D possibly corresponds to TRBD2 (6 bases). The germline V gene encodes CDR1 LNHDA and CDR2 SQIVND (reference sequence). The ends were cut back, 5 bases at V and 2 bases at J, with 16 bases in the middle. CDR3 length: 16 amino acids. In DNA form, the CDR3 reads TGTGCCAGTAGTTCACTATACGGGAGCGCCTACAATGAGCAGTTCTTC. This translates into CASSSLYGSAYNEQFF.

V is TRBV5-6 and J is TRBJ1-1; D may be TRBD1 (5 bases). Trimming left V 1 base short and J 1 base short, with 5 bases between. This CDR3 comprises 13 residues. From germline, CDR1 is SGHDT and CDR2 YYEEEE. The CDR3 region is CASSLRGNTEAFF. CDR3 DNA sequence: TGTGCCAGCAGCTTGAGGGGGAACACTGAAGCTTTCTTT.

This chain joins TRBV2 and TRBJ2-5; D is uncertain. The V end was cut by 10 bases, the J end by 3 bases, with 9 bases between. The CDR3 loop spans 11 amino acids. CDR1 and CDR2 from the germline V gene are SNHLY and FYNNEI. The CDR3 region is CATGDEETQYF. The CDR3 nucleotides read TGTGCCACCGGAGACGAAGAGACCCAGTACTTC.

The V gene is TRBV6-1, the J gene TRBJ1-1, with D possibly TRBD1 on 6 matching bases. Trimming removed 6 bases from V and 7 bases from J, with 18 bases in between. Germline lookup yields CDR1 MNHNS and CDR2 SASEGT. This CDR3 spans 14 amino acids. CDR3 nucleotides: TGTGCCAGCAGCAGGGGTAGAGAGGTAATTGAAGCTTTCTTT. Protein: CASSRGREVIEAFF.

This clone appeared once. The rearrangement links TRBV5-4 to TRBJ2-7, with 9 bases that match TRBD1. The CDR3 is made up of 15 amino acids. Looked up from germline, CDR1 is SGHNT and CDR2 is YYREEE (reference sequence). V shed 5 bases, J shed 3 bases, and the junction held 9 bases outside the gene matches. Written as DNA, the CDR3 is TGTGCCAGCAGAATTACAGGGGGCCTCAACTACGAGCAGTACTTC. It codes for CASRITGGLNYEQYF. Full variable domain (outside the CDR3, taken from reference TRBV5-4 and TRBJ2-7): ETGVTQSPTHLIKTRGQQVTLRCSSQSGHNTVSWYQQALGQGPQFIFQYYREEENGRGNFPPRFSGLQFPNYSSELNVNALELDDSALYLCASRITGGLNYEQYFGPGTRLTVT.

The V and J genes are TRBV6-6 and TRBJ2-2; D uncertain. This CDR3 is 15 amino acids long. The V and J ends lost 5 bases and 5 bases respectively, with 15 bases between them. CDR1 is MNHNY and CDR2 is SVGAGI in the germline V gene (reference sequence). In DNA form, the CDR3 reads TGTGCCAGCAGTCTAGAACACCCCTTGACCGGGGAGCTGTTTTTT. Its translation: CASSLEHPLTGELFF.

This sequence joins TRBV5-5 and TRBJ1-4, with D hard to call. Germline-derived CDR1 and CDR2 are SGHKS and YYEKEE (reference sequence). Trimming took 1 base from V and 3 from J, leaving 25 bases between them. The CDR3 spans 20 residues. CDR3 sequence: CASSLRRGVNLDPANEKLFF. The DNA of the CDR3 is TGTGCCAGCAGCTTGCGGCGGGGAGTAAATCTTGATCCGGCTAATGAAAAACTGTTTTTT.